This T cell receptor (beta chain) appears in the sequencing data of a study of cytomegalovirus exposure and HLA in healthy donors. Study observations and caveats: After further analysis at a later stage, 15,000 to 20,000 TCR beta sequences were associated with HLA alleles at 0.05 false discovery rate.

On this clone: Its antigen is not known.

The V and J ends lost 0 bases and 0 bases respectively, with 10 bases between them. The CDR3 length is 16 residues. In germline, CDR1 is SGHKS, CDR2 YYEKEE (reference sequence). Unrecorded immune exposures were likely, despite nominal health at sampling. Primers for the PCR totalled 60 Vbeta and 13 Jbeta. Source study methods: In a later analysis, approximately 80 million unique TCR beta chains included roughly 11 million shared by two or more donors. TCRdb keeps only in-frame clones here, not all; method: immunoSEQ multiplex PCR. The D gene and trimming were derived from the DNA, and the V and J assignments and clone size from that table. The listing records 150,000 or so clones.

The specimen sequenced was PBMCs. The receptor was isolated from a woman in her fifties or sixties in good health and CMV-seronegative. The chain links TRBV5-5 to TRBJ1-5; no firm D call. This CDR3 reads CASSLEGDTSNQPQHF. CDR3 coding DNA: TGTGCCAGCAGCTTGGAGGGAGATACTAGCAATCAGCCCCAGCATTTT.